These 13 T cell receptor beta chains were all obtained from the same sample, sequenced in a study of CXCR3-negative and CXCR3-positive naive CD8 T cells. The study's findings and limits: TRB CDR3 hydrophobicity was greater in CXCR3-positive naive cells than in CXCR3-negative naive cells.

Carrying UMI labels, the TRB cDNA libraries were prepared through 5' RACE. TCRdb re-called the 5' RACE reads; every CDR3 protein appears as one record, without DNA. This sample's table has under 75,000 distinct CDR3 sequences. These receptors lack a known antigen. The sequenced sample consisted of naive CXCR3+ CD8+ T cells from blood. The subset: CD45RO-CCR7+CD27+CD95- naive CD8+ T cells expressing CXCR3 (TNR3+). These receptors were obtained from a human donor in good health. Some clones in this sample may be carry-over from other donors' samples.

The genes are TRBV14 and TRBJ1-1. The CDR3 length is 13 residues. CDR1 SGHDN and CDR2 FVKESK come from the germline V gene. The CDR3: CASSLIMNTEAFF.

This CDR3 reads CASRTTEETQYF. The rearrangement joins TRBV7-6 to TRBJ2-5; the D call of TRBD2 rests on TCRdb alone, since no DNA is present to check it. Germline-derived CDR1 and CDR2 are SGHVS and FNYEAQ. This CDR3 has 12 amino acids.

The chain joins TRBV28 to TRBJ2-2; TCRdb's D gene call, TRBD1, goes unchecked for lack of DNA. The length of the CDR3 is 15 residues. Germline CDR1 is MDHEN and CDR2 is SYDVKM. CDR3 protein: CASSFRGARTGELFF.

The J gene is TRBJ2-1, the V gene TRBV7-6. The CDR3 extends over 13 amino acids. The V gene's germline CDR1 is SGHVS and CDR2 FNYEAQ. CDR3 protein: CASSTIYDNEQFF.

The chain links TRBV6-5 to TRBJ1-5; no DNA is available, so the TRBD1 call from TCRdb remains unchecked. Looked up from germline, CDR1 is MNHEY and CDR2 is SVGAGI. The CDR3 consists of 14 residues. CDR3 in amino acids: CASSYGGGNQPQHF.

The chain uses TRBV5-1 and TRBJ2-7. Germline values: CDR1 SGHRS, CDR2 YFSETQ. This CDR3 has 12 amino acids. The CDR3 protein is CASSHDTAEQYF. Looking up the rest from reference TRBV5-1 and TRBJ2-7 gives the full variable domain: KAGVTQTPRYLIKTRGQQVTLSCSPISGHRSVSWYQQTPGQGLQFLFEYFSETQRNKGNFPGRFSGRQFSNSRSEMNVSTLELGDSALYLCASSHDTAEQYFGPGTRLTVT.

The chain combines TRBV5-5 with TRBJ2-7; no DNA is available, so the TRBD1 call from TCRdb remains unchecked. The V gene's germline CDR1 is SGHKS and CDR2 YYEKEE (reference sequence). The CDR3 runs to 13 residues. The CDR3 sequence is CASSLGQGVEQYF.

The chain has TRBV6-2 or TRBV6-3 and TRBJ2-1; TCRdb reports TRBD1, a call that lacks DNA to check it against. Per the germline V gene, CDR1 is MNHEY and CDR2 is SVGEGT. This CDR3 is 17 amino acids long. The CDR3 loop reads CASSYSITSPWYNEQFF.

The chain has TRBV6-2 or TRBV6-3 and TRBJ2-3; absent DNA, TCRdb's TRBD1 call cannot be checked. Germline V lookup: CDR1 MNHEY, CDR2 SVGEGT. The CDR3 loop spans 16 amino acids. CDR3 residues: CASSSKFREHTDTQYF.

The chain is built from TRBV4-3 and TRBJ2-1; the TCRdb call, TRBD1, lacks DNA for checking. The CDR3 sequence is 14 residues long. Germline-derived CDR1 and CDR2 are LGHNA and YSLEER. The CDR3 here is CASSQAGDYNEQFF.

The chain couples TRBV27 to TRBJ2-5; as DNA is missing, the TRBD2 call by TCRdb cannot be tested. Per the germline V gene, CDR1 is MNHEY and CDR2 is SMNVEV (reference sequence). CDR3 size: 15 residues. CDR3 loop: CASSWTSGGKETQYF.

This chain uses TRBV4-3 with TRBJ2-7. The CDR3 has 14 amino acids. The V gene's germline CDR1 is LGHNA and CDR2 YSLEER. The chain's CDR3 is CASSQERSSYEQYF.

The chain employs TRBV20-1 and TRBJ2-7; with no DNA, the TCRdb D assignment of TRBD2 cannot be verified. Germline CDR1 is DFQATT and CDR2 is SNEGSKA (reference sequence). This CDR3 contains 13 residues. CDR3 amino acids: CSAALLNSYEQYF.